This T cell receptor beta chain was recorded in a study of beta chain features in type 1 diabetes. Background on the study: Examination spanned 100 million to 130 million sorted cells from all samples.

Germline assignment: CDR1 MGHRA and CDR2 YSYEKL. Trimming took off 0 bases at V and 1 base at J, with 9 bases between the two ends. This CDR3 is built from 15 residues. The sample holds a few counts of this clone. The target antigen is unknown. The investigators reverse transcribed all of the isolated RNA, so they sequenced expressed TCRB transcripts. Only in-frame clones appear in the TCRdb table, and some are missing; sequencing was by immunoSEQ multiplex PCR. This table holds around 500,000 clones, more than 9.5% found once. Study outcomes and limitations: For type 1 diabetes patients, VDJ junctions showed fewer insertions and more deletions.

The TCR originated in a woman younger than 35 in good health. Sequenced sample: naive CD4+ T cells from blood. The chain carries TRBV4-1 and TRBJ1-2; D is unresolved. The CDR3 bases are TGCGCCAGCAGCCAAGATCTTAACTTTAACTATGGCTACACCTTC. Its protein product is CASSQDLNFNYGYTF.